This T cell receptor beta chain originates from a study of blood T cell repertoires in COVID-19. About the research overall: Sites across the United States, Italy and Spain contributed samples from acute and convalescent COVID-19.

Trimming cost V 7 bases and J 3 bases; bases outside gene matches: 14. Germline V CDR1 and CDR2: SGHDT, YYEEEE. This CDR3 contains 16 residues. In the authors' workflow: Nucleated cell counts were estimated from reference gene primer amplification. Clones were read by immunoSEQ multiplex PCR, and TCRdb kept only the in-frame ones, dropping some. The DNA was the basis for D and trimming; V, J and clone size are from that table. Here the sample spans 56,000 or so clones, around four fifths being singletons. This clonotype originated in a man between 45 and 60 years old with acute or convalescent COVID-19. Specimen: peripheral blood. J is TRBJ2-7 and V is TRBV5-6, with 9 bases aligning to TRBD1. CDR3 loop: CASRTYSLGQGYEQYF. In DNA form, the CDR3 reads TGTGCCAGCCGGACGTACTCCCTGGGACAGGGCTACGAGCAGTACTTC. The whole variable domain, filled in from reference TRBV5-6 and TRBJ2-7, reads DAGVTQSPTHLIKTRGQQVTLRCSPKSGHDTVSWYQQALGQGPQFIFQYYEEEERQRGNFPDRFSGHQFPNYSSELNVNALLLGDSALYLCASRTYSLGQGYEQYFGPGTRLTVT.